This record covers a single T cell receptor (beta chain). This clone's antigen is unknown. No per-base quality is available; no much larger clone lies one base away. The data were obtained in a study of shared clonotypes between healthy human individuals (dated by TCRdb to the early 2020s). Describing the broader study: The cohort comprised two women and a few men aged 18 to 49 years. For each donor, three plates each were used for CD4 naive and CD4 memory, two plates were used for CD8 naive, and one plate was used for CD8 memory. Blood TCR repertoires of roughly five healthy adults were deeply sequenced to estimate repertoire size and the extent of clonotype sharing between individuals. Libraries were prepared and TCR repertoires were sequenced by different laboratories using diverse techniques, in order to increase sequencing depth and limit assay-specific biases. Between about 0.94 and 8.9 billion PBMCs per donor were obtained by leukapheresis.

CD8 naive samples were obtained by positive selection for CCR7 among CD45RO-negative cells, yielding a CD45RA+CCR7+ population from which TemRA cells were excluded. The donors were healthy, HIV-negative adults who had no recently reported acute infections or vaccinations. Every donor was a Caucasian adult residing in Nashville, Tennessee, USA. Blood was obtained by leukapheresis, after which PBMCs were separated by Ficoll-Histopaque density gradient centrifugation and cryopreserved in liquid nitrogen vapor phase. Purity and quantity of every magnetically sorted T cell population were checked by analytical flow cytometry. Genomic DNA was isolated from every sorted fraction and measured by UV absorbance on a Nanodrop 2000c. Study-wide findings and limitations: Pairwise subsampling led to the expectation that sequencing depth would affect the degree of clonotype sharing among donors. Rarefaction of sorted-subset datasets indicated incomplete sequencing despite the large sequencing depth. Naive subsets generally had larger estimated clonotype richness than memory subsets did. Sampling was restricted to blood, and TCR repertoires in tissue are likely to differ from TCR repertoires in blood. The genetic and exposure-history diversity represented was limited by the small number of donors. Higher generation probabilities were observed for clonotypes shared by all four sorted-subset donors than for non-shared clonotypes. Across several donors, around 5% of naive CD4, roughly 3.8% of naive CD8, around 2.1% of memory CD4, and around 0.4% of memory CD8 clonotypes were shared.

Taken from the germline V gene, the CDR1 and CDR2 loops are SGDLS and YYNGEE. The CDR3 runs 14 residues from the cysteine to the phenylalanine. The kept DNA is CDR3 alone, 42 bases in frame from the first base. V and J are truncated by 0 bases and 5 bases respectively, leaving an intervening sequence of 12 bases. Using the deep immunoSEQ assay, TCR CDR3 regions were amplified from genomic DNA by multiplex PCR. Extracted genomic DNA from each cell subset was distributed evenly across all wells of several immunoSEQ 96-well plates, and each plate was treated as a replicate. Each replicate PCR for sorted subsets received 200 ng genomic DNA, equal to roughly 33,000 T cell genomes. The purified libraries were quantified using a Qubit 3.0 fluorometer, sized with a Bioanalyzer 2100, and then quantified again using the KAPA Library Quantification kit. Each immunoSEQ 96-well plate was sequenced on its own single-read 150-cycle Illumina NextSeq 550 flow cell. Per the source publication's procedure: Because only junctional sequences without quality scores were contained in the immunoSEQ output, filtering matching that applied to full-length reads could not be performed. Sequences were annotated with PyIR, a Python wrapper for IgBLAST v1.9, using IMGT germline references to assign V/J genes and CDR3. Any read was removed if the V/J assignment was weak (E-value above 1e-6), the CDR3 was missing, or the read contained stop codons, out-of-frame junctions, or ambiguous translated residues. A V3J clonotype was defined by an identical inferred V gene, J gene, and CDR3 amino acid sequence. The percentage overlap between two repertoires was calculated by dividing the number of shared unique clonotypes by the size of the smaller repertoire. Repertoire richness was assessed with RTK rarefaction, the Chao1 estimator, and Recon v2.1 estimates of unobserved clonotypes. Generation probabilities for all TCRbeta clonotypes obtained by the gDNA method from a few donors were computed using OLGA. TCRdb re-hosts the immuneACCESS table, in-frame sequences only. Its copies lack some clones; in the studies checked, an unresolved V gene accounts for under half of them, and the cause for the rest is not known. V, J and clone size reflect that table, while D and trimming were determined from the DNA. The sample data list around 1.9 million clones, and about 92% of these were observed just once. The top ten hold roughly 1.8% of the sample.

Material: naive CD8+ T cells from PBMCs. The intended sense of this specimen's cell subset or site label: CD45RA+CCR7+. The TCR sequence derives from a man aged 18 to 29 in good health. Some clones in this sample may be carry-over from other donors' samples. The chain is encoded by TRBV9 joined to TRBJ2-7, with no D gene named confidently. The nucleotide sequence is TGTGCCAGCAGCGTAGAAGGACCTGGAGACGAGCAGTACTTC. Its protein reads: CASSVEGPGDEQYF.